A selection of T cell receptor beta chains follows, all from one sample in a study of T cells in Graves' hyperthyroidism and ophthalmopathy. MiXCR was run by TCRdb on the multiplex PCR reads, yielding one entry per CDR3 protein. The data show hundreds of thousands of distinct CDR3 sequences, less than 20% seen once. Sequences were obtained from blood. The receptors were sampled from a man in his forties or fifties with Graves' ophthalmopathy. Both conserved end residues are part of each CDR3. D genes are given only for firm matches. Rows give clone size only sometimes, using once, few, many, or a class for an expanded clone.

d_call	clone_size	v_call	j_call	cdr3_nt	cdr3_aa
NA	NA	TRBV30	TRBJ1-6	TGTGCCTGGAGTGAGGGACTGGGAAAACCCCTCCACTTT	CAWSEGLGKPLHF
NA	NA	TRBV7-2	TRBJ2-7	TGTGCCAGCAGCTCAGGGCCAGGGGCAGACGAGCAGTACTTC	CASSSGPGADEQYF
NA	many	TRBV6-1	TRBJ2-3	TGTGCGGTATCATTCGGGACTAGCACAGATACGCAGTATTTT	CAVSFGTSTDTQYF
NA	few	TRBV7-2	TRBJ2-7	TGTGCCAGCAGCCCACGCATGGGTAGCTCCTACGAGCAGTACTTC	CASSPRMGSSYEQYF
NA	many	TRBV28	TRBJ1-5	TGTGCCAGCAGTTTAAGCGGGGGGCAAGGCAATCAGCCCCAGCATTTT	CASSLSGGQGNQPQHF
TRBD2	many	TRBV7-2	TRBJ2-5	TGTGCCAGCAGCCCCTCCCCAGCGGGAGGCCGAGAGACCCAGTACTTC	CASSPSPAGGRETQYF
NA	many	TRBV6-2/TRBV6-3	TRBJ1-2	TGTGCCAGCAGTTACTCTAGGACTGACTCGTCCTATGGCTACACCTTC	CASSYSRTDSSYGYTF
NA	few	TRBV15	TRBJ2-1	TGTGCCACCAGCAGGGATCCAGGGGGGGATGAGCAGTTCTTC	CATSRDPGGDEQFF
TRBD2	NA	TRBV6-1	TRBJ2-5	TGTGCCAGCAGTGACGACTGGGACGGGGGGGGAGAAGAGACCCAGTACTTC	CASSDDWDGGGEETQYF
TRBD2	NA	TRBV12-3/TRBV12-4	TRBJ2-5	TGTGCCAGCAGTTTAATGGTGCTAGCGGGGGGCCAAGAGACCCAGTACTTC	CASSLMVLAGGQETQYF
NA	many	TRBV5-1	TRBJ2-1	TGCGCCAGCAGCCCCTCAGGCCAGCGGGTGTACAATGAGCAGTTCTTC	CASSPSGQRVYNEQFF
NA	many	TRBV30	TRBJ1-3	TGTGCCTGGAGCTGGACATCCTCTGGAAACACCATATATTTT	CAWSWTSSGNTIYF
NA	many	TRBV2	TRBJ1-1	TGTGCCAGCAGTGAAGGTCAGGGTTTGATGAACACTGAAGCTTTCTTT	CASSEGQGLMNTEAFF
NA	NA	TRBV3-1	TRBJ1-5	TGTGCCAGCAGCCGAGGGGGTTGGGATCAGCCCCAGCATTTT	CASSRGGWDQPQHF
TRBD1	NA	TRBV3-1	TRBJ2-3	TGTGCCAGCAGCCAAGAAGGGGGCTCCCCCGGAGATACGCAGTATTTT	CASSQEGGSPGDTQYF
TRBD2	NA	TRBV28	TRBJ2-1	TGTGCCAGCAGTCCTGGACTAGCGGGAGGTCCTGGGAGCTCCTACAATGAGCAGTTCTTC	CASSPGLAGGPGSSYNEQFF
TRBD1	many	TRBV20-1	TRBJ1-5	TGCAGTGCTAGACAGGGGGGGACAGGTGACTATAGCAATCAGCCCCAGCATTTT	CSARQGGTGDYSNQPQHF
NA	few	TRBV7-2	TRBJ2-2	TGTGCCAGCAGCCTGCCTAGCACCGGGGAGCTGTTTTTT	CASSLPSTGELFF
NA	NA	TRBV6-1	TRBJ2-7	TGTGCCAGCAGAAAGACAGGCTCCTACGAGCAGTACTTC	CASRKTGSYEQYF
NA	NA	TRBV19	TRBJ2-3	TGTGCCAGTAATTCGATAGGCGTGGGCACAGATACGCAGTATTTT	CASNSIGVGTDTQYF
TRBD1	many	TRBV18	TRBJ2-5	TGTGCCAGCTCACCGATGGCAGGGGGCCAGGGAGAGACCCAGTACTTC	CASSPMAGGQGETQYF
NA	NA	TRBV4-3	TRBJ2-7	TGCGCCAGCAGCCCCAGGGACTCCGGCTGGGAGCAGTACTTC	CASSPRDSGWEQYF